This is a list of T cell receptor beta chains from one sample in a study of blood T cell repertoires in COVID-19. The method was immunoSEQ multiplex PCR; TCRdb's version includes in-frame clones alone and lacks a portion of them. Altogether more than 35,000 clones are present, roughly 69% being singletons, with the ten largest covering roughly 6.3%. Sequencing was performed on peripheral blood. The receptor source for this set is a man of 80 years or more with acute or convalescent COVID-19. Both conserved end residues are part of each CDR3. A D gene is named only where the DNA matches it firmly. The listing skips clone size in some rows; elsewhere it reads once, few, many or a size class.

>TRBJ1-1|TRBV2|-|-
TGTGCCAGCAGTTCCATGGAGGCTGAAGCTTTCTTT
CASSSMEAEAFF
>TRBJ2-2|TRBV19|-|-
TGTGCCAGTAGTATGACAGGGGAGGGCACCGGGGAGCTGTTTTTT
CASSMTGEGTGELFF
>TRBJ1-1|TRBV6-5|-|few
TGTGCCAGCAGTTACTCGAGAGGAACTGAAGCTTTCTTT
CASSYSRGTEAFF
>TRBJ2-3|TRBV10-3|TRBD2|-
TGTGCCATCAGTGAGGGGGTTCGAGCGGGAGCAACAGATACGCAGTATTTT
CAISEGVRAGATDTQYF
>TRBJ1-1|TRBV19|-|-
TGTGCCAGTAGTATAGCGGCGGGGGCAGAGAACACTGAAGCTTTCTTT
CASSIAAGAENTEAFF
>TRBJ2-1|TRBV4-1|TRBD2|-
TGCGCCAGCAGCCTAACTAGCGGGAGATCGGCGTCGGAGCAGTTCTTC
CASSLTSGRSASEQFF
>TRBJ2-7|TRBV7-2|-|-
TGTGCCAGCAGCTTACAGTCCGCCTACGAGCAGTACTTC
CASSLQSAYEQYF
>TRBJ2-2|TRBV15|TRBD2|-
TGTGCCACCAGCAGAGATAGGATAGCGGGAAACACCGGGGAGCTGTTTTTT
CATSRDRIAGNTGELFF
>TRBJ2-3|TRBV21-1|-|few
TGTGCCAGCAGCAAAGCTAGACTAGCGGGATATAGCAGCACAGATACGCAGTATTTT
CASSKARLAGYSSTDTQYF
>TRBJ1-2|TRBV2|TRBD1|-
TGTGCCAGCAGTGAGGACAGGGGGGTCTATGGCTACACCTTC
CASSEDRGVYGYTF
>TRBJ2-3|TRBV12-3/TRBV12-4|TRBD2|once
TGTGCCAGCACCAACACAGCGGGCGGGGGTCCGTATTTT
CASTNTAGGGPYF
>TRBJ1-6|TRBV29-1|-|-
TGCAGCGTCAGGACGGGGAGCTCCTATAATTCACCCCTCCACTTT
CSVRTGSSYNSPLHF
>TRBJ2-3|TRBV7-9|-|-
TGTGCCAGCAGCTTAAGGGCGGGCGCAGATACGCAGTATTTT
CASSLRAGADTQYF
>TRBJ1-6|TRBV3-1/TRBV3-2|TRBD1|-
TGTGCCAGCAGCGCACAGGGGCAAGAGAATTCACCCCTCCACTTT
CASSAQGQENSPLHF
>TRBJ1-2|TRBV7-2|-|-
TGTGCCAGCAGCTTAAGTCAGGTCACGGGAGGGGGCTACACCTTC
CASSLSQVTGGGYTF
>TRBJ1-2|TRBV29-1|TRBD1|-
TGCAGCGTTGAATACCAAGGGGGCCGTGGCTACACCTTC
CSVEYQGGRGYTF
>TRBJ2-7|TRBV27|-|many
TGTGCCGCAGGTGGGTCCTACGAGCAGTACTTC
CAAGGSYEQYF
>TRBJ1-5|TRBV2|-|-
TGTGCCAGCAGTGAGGACAGAGATAGCAATCAGCCCCAGCATTTT
CASSEDRDSNQPQHF
>TRBJ1-2|TRBV5-4|-|-
TGTGCCAGCAGCCGGGAGGTCCTGAGTACTTATGGCTACACCTTC
CASSREVLSTYGYTF
>TRBJ1-1|TRBV13|-|-
TGTGCCAGCAGCCCAATTAATTCGGCTGAAGCTTTCTTT
CASSPINSAEAFF
>TRBJ1-3|TRBV9|TRBD1|-
TGTGCCAGCAGCGTAGAGGGGGGACAGGGCCTTGGAAACACCATATATTTT
CASSVEGGQGLGNTIYF
>TRBJ1-1|TRBV21-1|-|few
TGTGCCAGCAGCAAAGATGGGGTGGGACTGACTGAAGCTTTCTTT
CASSKDGVGLTEAFF
>TRBJ2-1|TRBV3-1/TRBV3-2|TRBD2|-
TGTGCCAGCAGCCAAGGGGGGCCGGGAGGGCCTAATGAGCAGTTCTTC
CASSQGGPGGPNEQFF
>TRBJ2-7|TRBV6-6|TRBD1|-
TGTGCCAGCAGTTTGGACAGGAAGCAGTACTTC
CASSLDRKQYF
>TRBJ2-3|TRBV10-2|-|few
TGCGCCAGCAGTGACCAGGGAAGCACAGATACGCAGTATTTT
CASSDQGSTDTQYF
>TRBJ1-4|TRBV19|-|-
TGTGCCAGTAGTATTTGGGCAGGGGAGAATGAAAAACTGTTTTTT
CASSIWAGENEKLFF
>TRBJ1-3|TRBV9|TRBD1|-
TGTGCCAGCACGGGACAGCACTCTGGAAACACCATATATTTT
CASTGQHSGNTIYF
>TRBJ2-1|TRBV5-6|-|-
TGTGCCAGCAGCTTCGGTATGCGGAATGAGCAGTTCTTC
CASSFGMRNEQFF
>TRBJ1-5|TRBV19|-|-
TGTGCCAGCAACCCTGGCGGGGGGACGAGCAATCAGCCCCAGCATTTT
CASNPGGGTSNQPQHF
>TRBJ2-3|TRBV3-1/TRBV3-2|-|-
TGTGCCAGCAGCCACCTTAGCACAGATACGCAGTATTTT
CASSHLSTDTQYF
>TRBJ2-4|TRBV7-2|TRBD2|-
TGTGCCAGCAGCTACACTAGCGGGGGGCTAGCCAAAAACATTCAGTACTTC
CASSYTSGGLAKNIQYF
>TRBJ2-4|TRBV19|-|-
TGTGCCAGTAGTCCACGGGGGACCAAAAACATTCAGTACTTC
CASSPRGTKNIQYF
>TRBJ1-6|TRBV12-3/TRBV12-4|-|-
TGTGCCAGCAGTTTCGGCTATAATTCACCCCTCCACTTT
CASSFGYNSPLHF
>TRBJ1-4|TRBV5-6|TRBD1|few
TGTGCCAGCAGCCAGAGGACAGGGAACTATAATGAAAAACTGTTTTTT
CASSQRTGNYNEKLFF
>TRBJ1-1|TRBV30|TRBD1|-
TGTGCCTGGAGAGGAGGGACAGGACTTGAAGCTTTCTTT
CAWRGGTGLEAFF